The rows below give T cell receptor beta chains drawn from one sample of a study of T cells in Graves' hyperthyroidism and ophthalmopathy. From the multiplex PCR reads, TCRdb called clonotypes with MiXCR, one entry per CDR3 protein. Here the sample spans hundreds of thousands of distinct CDR3 sequences, 14% being singletons. The sample comprised blood. The source is a woman in her forties or fifties with Graves' ophthalmopathy. Each CDR3 is given with its conserved first and last residue. The D gene is left open where the match is weak. Not all rows give a size; the values are once, few, many and, for expanded clones, a class.

TRBJ2-1	NA	16	TRBD2	TRBV27	TGTGCCAGCAGTTTACGTAGCGGGAGTCCCTACAATGAGCAGTTCTTC	CASSLRSGSPYNEQFF
TRBJ2-4	NA	15	TRBD1	TRBV28	TGTGCCAGCAGTTTTTTTCGGACAGGGGGAGACATTCAGTACTTC	CASSFFRTGGDIQYF
TRBJ2-1	many	11	NA	TRBV28	TGTGCCAGCAGTTGGCGAAATGAGCAGTTCTTC	CASSWRNEQFF
TRBJ2-1	many	16	TRBD1	TRBV20-1	TGCAGTGCTAGAGGGAGCTCGGGACAGACCTACAATGAGCAGTTCTTC	CSARGSSGQTYNEQFF
TRBJ2-3	many	14	TRBD1	TRBV5-1	TGCGCCAGCAGCGAGGACAGGGGTGGAGATACGCAGTATTTT	CASSEDRGGDTQYF
TRBJ2-2	many	18	NA	TRBV18	TGTGCCAGCTCACTGAGACAGCGCACTAATCCAGACACCGGGGAGCTGTTTTTT	CASSLRQRTNPDTGELFF
TRBJ1-2	many	14	NA	TRBV5-1	TGCGCCAGCAGCTTGGAGCGGGGAACGGCCGGCTACACCTTC	CASSLERGTAGYTF
TRBJ1-3	NA	14	NA	TRBV10-3	TGTGCCATCAGGGCCGGAGGCTCTGGAAACACCATATATTTT	CAIRAGGSGNTIYF
TRBJ1-1	few	12	NA	TRBV29-1	TGCAGCGCTAGCACAGTGAACACTGAAGCTTTCTTT	CSASTVNTEAFF
TRBJ2-1	NA	14	NA	TRBV27	TGTGCCAGCAGTTTCGCGATCTCCTACAATGAGCAGTTCTTC	CASSFAISYNEQFF
TRBJ2-1	few	15	NA	TRBV19	TGTGCCAGTAGTATAAGCGGGCTGGCTAACAATGAGCAGTTCTTC	CASSISGLANNEQFF
TRBJ1-1	few	18	TRBD1	TRBV4-2	TGTGCCAGCAGCCAAACCCAGGGGACAGGGCGGCTGAACACTGAAGCTTTCTTT	CASSQTQGTGRLNTEAFF
TRBJ2-5	NA	17	TRBD2	TRBV18	TGTGCCAGCTCACCACTGAGCGGGAGGGGGTACGCGGAGACCCAGTACTTC	CASSPLSGRGYAETQYF
TRBJ2-1	many	15	NA	TRBV3-1	TGTGCCAGCAGCCAGGGGGTGGGCTCCTACAATGAGCAGTTCTTC	CASSQGVGSYNEQFF
TRBJ2-1	many	14	NA	TRBV11-3	TGTGCCAGCAGCTTAGTGGGGTTTGGGAATGAGCAGTTCTTC	CASSLVGFGNEQFF
TRBJ1-5	many	17	NA	TRBV6-1	TGTGCCAGCAGCCGGGGGTTGAAAGGGAGTAGCAATCAGCCCCAGCATTTT	CASSRGLKGSSNQPQHF
TRBJ2-7	many	14	NA	TRBV15	TGTGCCACCAGCAGGGGTAAACAGGGTTACGAGCAGTACTTC	CATSRGKQGYEQYF
TRBJ2-5	many	13	TRBD1	TRBV28	TGTGCCCCCCGGGACAGGGGGTGGGAGACCCAGTACTTC	CAPRDRGWETQYF
TRBJ2-3	many	13	NA	TRBV7-9	TGTGCCAGCAGCTTAGCGTGGGGTGATACGCAGTATTTT	CASSLAWGDTQYF
TRBJ2-7	few	16	NA	TRBV10-3	TGTGCCATCAGTGACCCAATGGGTGGCGGAACCTACGAGCAGTACTTC	CAISDPMGGGTYEQYF
TRBJ2-7	NA	17	TRBD2	TRBV6-2/TRBV6-3	TGTGCCAGCAGTTACTCGGTACCCAGCGGGAGGAATTACGAGCAGTACTTC	CASSYSVPSGRNYEQYF
TRBJ2-7	many	12	NA	TRBV7-2	TGTGCCAGCAGCTTAATCCCTTCTGAGCAGTACTTC	CASSLIPSEQYF
TRBJ1-6	NA	16	NA	TRBV25-1	TGTGCCAGCAGTGAATATATCGGACCGGTACTTTCACCCCTCCACTTT	CASSEYIGPVLSPLHF
TRBJ1-2	few	14	NA	TRBV5-6	TGTGCCAGCAGCTCCACGGCCATAGACTATGGCTACACCTTC	CASSSTAIDYGYTF
TRBJ2-7	NA	15	NA	TRBV12-3/TRBV12-4	TGTGCCAGCAGTACCCGGGCCCTCGGGACCTACGAGCAGTGCTTC	CASSTRALGTYEQCF
TRBJ1-6	many	15	NA	TRBV7-2	TGTGCCAGCAGCCCGTACAGGGTGGATAATTCACCCCTCCACTTT	CASSPYRVDNSPLHF